The TCR beta chain described here comes from a study of shared clonotypes between healthy human individuals. Study-wide results and limits: Sampling involved blood alone; tissue repertoires likely differ. Compared with memory subsets, naive subsets generally had larger estimated richness.

This CDR3 comprises 14 residues. The V and J ends lost 3 bases and 7 bases respectively, with 16 bases between them. Looked up from germline, CDR1 is SGHDT and CDR2 is YYEEEE. Deep was the level at which the assay was run. Here immunoSEQ multiplex PCR was the method, and the copy in TCRdb shows in-frame clones only, minus some. The table has millions of clones, more than 90% seen once. Naive CD45RA+ and memory CD45RA-negative subsets were split from CD4+ cells. A remark on this clone: The antigen is not known.

Sequencing was performed on naive CD4+ T cells sorted from blood. Documented subset: CD45RA+ positively selected. The sequence was obtained from a man aged 18 to 29 in good health. V gene TRBV5-6 combines with J gene TRBJ1-2, with TRBD1 as a possible D gene (5 bases). The CDR3 reads CASSSGASRFGYTF. DNA for the CDR3: TGTGCCAGCAGCTCCGGGGCCAGCAGATTTGGCTACACCTTC.